Listed here are 18 T cell receptor beta chains from one sample, sequenced in a study of Ad26.COV2.S vaccination and SARS-CoV-2 variants. Produced via immunoSEQ multiplex PCR; TCRdb's table is partial and in-frame only. This table holds approximately 420,000 clones, around 87% found once. Indicated treatment: about 20 received Ad26.COV2.S at low or high dose, single or two shots; several received placebo; per-sample allocation not given. Sampling was done on day 63 after the first vaccine or placebo injection. This specimen was peripheral blood, taken in a trial of Ad26.COV2.S vaccine versus placebo. These receptors were obtained from a person between 18 and 65 years old who received the Ad26.COV2.S COVID-19 vaccine or a placebo.

The gene calls are TRBV5-4 and TRBJ1-1; weak D call: TRBD1 (6 bases). This CDR3 spans 14 amino acids. Germline V CDR1 and CDR2: SGHNT, YYREEE (reference sequence). Trimming took 4 bases from V and 4 from J, leaving 14 bases between them. CDR3 sequence reads: CASSAGDFGTEAFF. The CDR3 DNA reads as TGTGCCAGCAGCGCAGGGGACTTTGGCACTGAAGCTTTCTTT. The whole variable domain, filled in from reference TRBV5-4 and TRBJ1-1, reads ETGVTQSPTHLIKTRGQQVTLRCSSQSGHNTVSWYQQALGQGPQFIFQYYREEENGRGNFPPRFSGLQFPNYSSELNVNALELDDSALYLCASSAGDFGTEAFFGQGTRLTVV.

The CDR3 sequence is CASSSSGLNYGYTF. As DNA, the CDR3 is TGTGCCAGCAGTTCCTCGGGACTCAACTATGGCTACACCTTC. The chain joins TRBV28 to TRBJ1-2, with D tentatively TRBD1 (5 bases). V was clipped by 4 bases and J by 2 bases, with 11 bases between them. In germline, CDR1 is MDHEN, CDR2 SYDVKM. The CDR3 contains 14 residues.

The genes are TRBV7-8 and TRBJ1-1; D ambiguous. From germline, CDR1 is SGHVS and CDR2 FQNEAQ. The V end lost 1 base, the J end lost 11 bases, and 14 bases lay between the germline ends. The CDR3 is 13 residues long. CDR3 loop: CASSLVSGQAAFF. In nucleotides, the CDR3 is TGTGCCAGCAGCTTAGTTAGCGGGCAGGCTGCTTTCTTT.

V is TRBV4-1 and J is TRBJ1-1, with a weak D call TRBD1 (5 bases). The CDR3 totals 13 residues. Trimming took off 1 base at V and 5 bases at J, with 8 bases between the two ends. Germline V lookup: CDR1 MGHRA, CDR2 YSYEKL. For the CDR3, the DNA is TGCGCCAGCAGCCAAGGGGGCTGGACTGAAGCTTTCTTT. Translation gives CASSQGGWTEAFF.

On this clone: Germline is not matched at one junction end, which may reflect a read error. V usage is TRBV7-7 and J usage is TRBJ2-2; 9 bases align to TRBD1. This CDR3 is 16 amino acids long. CDR1 and CDR2 from the germline V gene are SSHAT and FNYEAQ (reference sequence). Here the CDR3 reads CASSLSPGQGSGELFF. The CDR3 nucleotides read TGTGCTAGCAGCTTATCCCCCGGACAGGGGTCCGGGGAGCTGTTTTTT.

This clone showed up just once. The chain recombines TRBV10-3 with TRBJ2-5, with 11 bases aligning to TRBD2. Germline CDR1 ENHRY, CDR2 SYGVKD. V lost 2 bases to trimming and J lost 5 bases; unmatched junction nucleotides: 4. This CDR3 comprises 15 residues. This CDR3 reads CAISEILAGEETQYF. CDR3 DNA: TGTGCCATCAGTGAGATACTAGCGGGGGAGGAGACCCAGTACTTC.

The V call is TRBV5-1, the J call TRBJ2-7; TRBD1 is a possible D gene (5 bases). The CDR3 sequence is 16 residues long. V was clipped by 4 bases and J by 3 bases, with 20 bases between them. Per the germline V gene, CDR1 is SGHRS and CDR2 is YFSETQ. The CDR3, as DNA: TGCGCCAGCAGCCTAGTCAGGGCCCCCCCCTACTACGAGCAGTACTTC. This translates into CASSLVRAPPYYEQYF.

The rearrangement uses TRBV28 and TRBJ1-4; the D is unclear. The germline V gene has CDR1 MDHEN and CDR2 SYDVKM. This CDR3 is 15 amino acids long. Trimming removed 2 bases from V and 0 bases from J, with 7 bases in between. The CDR3 protein is CASSLTEATNEKLFF. DNA for the CDR3: TGTGCCAGCAGTTTAACAGAGGCAACTAATGAAAAACTGTTTTTT. The full variable domain, completed using reference TRBV28 and TRBJ1-4, is DVKVTQSSRYLVKRTGEKVFLECVQDMDHENMFWYRQDPGLGLRLIYFSYDVKMKEKGDIPEGYSVSREKKERFSLILESASTNQTSMYLCASSLTEATNEKLFFGSGTQLSVL.

This chain uses TRBV6-4 with TRBJ2-2; D tentatively fits TRBD1 or TRBD2 (6 bases each). V was trimmed by 8 bases and J by 5 bases, leaving 15 bases between them. The germline V gene has CDR1 MRHNA and CDR2 SNTAGT. The CDR3 length is 14 residues. This CDR3 reads CASSEGGPTGELFF. In DNA, the CDR3 is TGTGCCAGCTCCGAAGGGGGGCCGACCGGGGAGCTGTTTTTT.

This sequence joins TRBV13 and TRBJ2-1; D ambiguous. Germline values: CDR1 PRHDT, CDR2 FYEKMQ (reference sequence). Trimming removed 3 bases at V and 0 bases at J, with 12 bases between. The CDR3 consists of 16 residues. CDR3 in DNA: TGTGCCAGCAGCTTTTACAGCCACAGCTCCTACAATGAGCAGTTCTTC. This sequence encodes CASSFYSHSSYNEQFF.

J is TRBJ2-3 and V is TRBV28; maybe TRBD2 (7 bases). The CDR3 contains 15 residues. V lost 5 bases and J 9 bases, leaving 21 bases between the germline ends. Germline V gene sequence: CDR1 MDHEN, CDR2 SYDVKM. This chain's CDR3 is CASSIPLMGGHTQYF. For the CDR3, the DNA is TGTGCCAGCAGTATCCCCCTAATGGGGGGGCACACGCAGTATTTT.

V usage is TRBV19 and J usage is TRBJ2-6; possibly TRBD1 or TRBD2 for D (5 bases each). This CDR3 has 19 residues. The V end was cut by 4 bases, the J end by 1 base, with 20 bases between. Per germline, CDR1 LNHDA and CDR2 SQIVND (reference sequence). This CDR3 is CASSTPGRITQSGANVLTF. DNA for the CDR3: TGTGCCAGTAGTACACCGGGACGGATAACCCAATCTGGGGCCAACGTCCTGACTTTC.

The CDR3, as DNA: TGCGCCAGCAGCCAAGATTCCGGGAGCGGGTATGGCTACACCTTC. Protein sequence: CASSQDSGSGYGYTF. The V gene is TRBV4-1, the J gene TRBJ1-2; the D is unclear. This CDR3 contains 15 residues. Germline lookup yields CDR1 MGHRA and CDR2 YSYEKL. With 0 bases removed from V and 5 bases from J, the gap between germline ends came to 13 bases.

The V and J genes are TRBV6-6 and TRBJ2-3; possible D gene TRBD2, 6 bases. Germline-derived CDR1 and CDR2 are MNHNY and SVGAGI (reference sequence). This CDR3 spans 15 amino acids. Trimming pared 2 bases from V and 10 bases from J, leaving 19 bases between. The CDR3 DNA follows: TGTGCCAGCAGTTACCATGGGACTGGGGTCATGGCGCAGTATTTT. This gives the protein CASSYHGTGVMAQYF.

As to this clone: Mismatch with germline at one junction end may stem from a read error. V is TRBV7-2 and J is TRBJ1-2, with TRBD1 identical over 7 bases. The CDR3 consists of 13 residues. The germline CDR1 and CDR2 sequences are SGHTA and FQGNSA. The CDR3 nucleotides read TGTGCCAGCAGCTTAGGAGTTCCAGGGGGACTTCACTTC. It is translated as CASSLGVPGGLHF.

Only one count was recorded for this clone. The V and J genes are TRBV6-6 and TRBJ1-5, with D possibly TRBD1 on 5 matching bases. The CDR3 covers 13 residues. V shed 2 bases and J shed 6 bases, with 8 bases lying between them. The germline V gene encodes CDR1 MNHNY and CDR2 SVGAGI (reference sequence). The CDR3 protein is CASSYGGGQPQHF. The CDR3 nucleotides are TGTGCCAGCAGTTACGGGGGGGGTCAGCCCCAGCATTTT.

This chain joins TRBV28 and TRBJ2-7, with D perhaps given as TRBD1 or TRBD2 (5 bases each). Deletions cut 6 bases from V and 3 bases from J, with 15 bases between. Germline values: CDR1 MDHEN, CDR2 SYDVKM. The CDR3 loop spans 14 amino acids. The CDR3 DNA reads TGTGCCAGCAGCTCCCGGGACGGTGACTACGAGCAGTACTTC. Its protein product is CASSSRDGDYEQYF.

This clone was seen a single time. The chain joins TRBV28 to TRBJ1-1; D might be TRBD1 (6 bases). Deletions cut 5 bases from V and 0 bases from J, with 10 bases between. This CDR3 has 14 amino acids. Germline V gene data show CDR1 as MDHEN and CDR2 as SYDVKM. As DNA, the CDR3 is TGTGCCAGCAGTGAAACAGGGTTGAACACTGAAGCTTTCTTT. It codes for CASSETGLNTEAFF.